Given below is one TCR beta chain in context. No antigen is known for it. The PCR made use of 60 Vbeta and 13 Jbeta primers. Sequenced by immunoSEQ multiplex PCR; TCRdb stores in-frame clones only, minus some. The sample yields about 180,000 clones, 75% to 85% seen once. These data belong to a study of cytomegalovirus exposure and HLA in healthy donors. Study-level background: Inside one of the first data releases sat 80 million to 95 million unique TCRs taken from HLA-typed donors. Study findings and constraints: Equally common other TCR beta chains were less clonally expanded than HLA-associated ones, a later analysis found. TCR beta chains numbering some 160 were designated cytomegalovirus-associated.

Trimming removed 6 bases from V and 9 bases from J; junction bases left unmatched: 11. The CDR3 contains 15 residues. CDR1 is SGHVS, CDR2 FNYEAQ, per germline. The V call is TRBV7-6, the J call TRBJ2-1; 10 bases fit TRBD2. This receptor was obtained from a woman aged 25-40 years in good health and CMV-seronegative. The sample was PBMCs. The CDR3: CASRPLAGDQGEQFF. The CDR3 coding sequence is TGTGCCAGCAGACCCCTAGCGGGAGATCAGGGTGAGCAGTTCTTC. Based on the CDR3 plus reference TRBV7-6 and TRBJ2-1, the full variable domain is GAGVSQSPRYKVTKRGQDVALRCDPISGHVSLYWYRQALGQGPEFLTYFNYEAQQDKSGLPNDRFSAERPEGSISTLTIQRTEQRDSAMYRCASRPLAGDQGEQFFGPGTRLTVL.